This is a list of T cell receptor beta chains from one sample in a study of T-cell memory formation after mild COVID-19. Using its own MiXCR run on the 5' RACE reads, TCRdb lists one record per CDR3 protein. The sample has some 600,000 distinct CDR3 sequences; 17% are singletons. The material sequenced was PBMCs or a T cell subset sorted from them (not recorded which). Source of these receptors: an adult woman who had mild COVID-19 (a few samples of this study predate the infection). Cell type and time point are not known. Both conserved end residues are part of each CDR3. The order of the fields is clone size, V gene, J gene, D gene, CDR3 DNA, CDR3 protein. The D gene is left open where the match is weak. Clone size appears in some rows only: once, few, many, or a class for an expanded clone.

abundance: NA
v_gene: TRBV4-2
j_gene: TRBJ2-1
d_gene: NA
CDR3nt: TGTGCCAGCCCGGGGCGAGGACACCACCCGGAGTACAATGAGCAGTTCTTC
CDR3aa: CASPGRGHHPEYNEQFF

abundance: few
v_gene: TRBV9
j_gene: TRBJ1-1
d_gene: NA
CDR3nt: TGTGCCAGCAGCGTAGGGGGGGGAGGAACTGAAGCTTTCTTT
CDR3aa: CASSVGGGGTEAFF

abundance: few
v_gene: TRBV9
j_gene: TRBJ1-1
d_gene: TRBD1
CDR3nt: TGTGCCAGCAGCGTAGACAGGGGATCCACTGAAGCTTTCTTT
CDR3aa: CASSVDRGSTEAFF

abundance: few
v_gene: TRBV24-1
j_gene: TRBJ2-3
d_gene: TRBD2
CDR3nt: TGTGCCACCAGTGATGCTAGCGGGGCAGGCACAGATACGCAGTATTTT
CDR3aa: CATSDASGAGTDTQYF

abundance: few
v_gene: TRBV7-2
j_gene: TRBJ2-7
d_gene: NA
CDR3nt: TGTGCCAGCAGCTCCCGCAAAAGCGGGCTCGAGCAGTACTTC
CDR3aa: CASSSRKSGLEQYF

abundance: NA
v_gene: TRBV5-1
j_gene: TRBJ1-3
d_gene: NA
CDR3nt: TGCGCCAGCAGGCAGTCTGGTACTGGAAACACCATATATTTT
CDR3aa: CASRQSGTGNTIYF

abundance: NA
v_gene: TRBV24-1
j_gene: TRBJ2-1
d_gene: NA
CDR3nt: TGTGCCACCAGTGACCCCAGCCGAGCCTATGAGCAGTTCTTC
CDR3aa: CATSDPSRAYEQFF

abundance: NA
v_gene: TRBV4-2
j_gene: TRBJ2-7
d_gene: NA
CDR3nt: TGTGCCAGCCGCGACCGGGGGCGGAACGACGAGCAGTACTTC
CDR3aa: CASRDRGRNDEQYF

abundance: few
v_gene: TRBV20-1
j_gene: TRBJ1-1
d_gene: NA
CDR3nt: TGCAGTGCTAGAGTACGGGCTCGAGGGGTGAACACTGAAGCTTTCTTT
CDR3aa: CSARVRARGVNTEAFF

abundance: NA
v_gene: TRBV7-9
j_gene: TRBJ1-2
d_gene: NA
CDR3nt: TGTGCCAGCAGCTTACCCCCTAGCCTCCCCGGTAGGGATGGCTACACCTTC
CDR3aa: CASSLPPSLPGRDGYTF

abundance: NA
v_gene: TRBV6-1
j_gene: TRBJ1-3
d_gene: NA
CDR3nt: TGTGCCAGCAGTGATCGCGGGAAACTCTCTGGAAACACCATATATTTT
CDR3aa: CASSDRGKLSGNTIYF

abundance: few
v_gene: TRBV9
j_gene: TRBJ2-2
d_gene: NA
CDR3nt: TGTGCCAGCAGCTCTGGGACACCCCCCGGGGAGCTGTTTTTT
CDR3aa: CASSSGTPPGELFF

abundance: NA
v_gene: TRBV4-2
j_gene: TRBJ1-1
d_gene: NA
CDR3nt: TGTGCCAGCAGCCATCCTACTGGGATGAACACTGAAGCTTTCTTT
CDR3aa: CASSHPTGMNTEAFF

abundance: many
v_gene: TRBV7-3
j_gene: TRBJ1-2
d_gene: TRBD1
CDR3nt: TGTGCCAGCAGCTTAATCCCGGGACAGGGGAGCTATGGCTACACCTTC
CDR3aa: CASSLIPGQGSYGYTF

abundance: few
v_gene: TRBV19
j_gene: TRBJ1-1
d_gene: NA
CDR3nt: TGTGCCAATTCTCGAGTGGGAGCTGAAGCTTTCTTT
CDR3aa: CANSRVGAEAFF

abundance: NA
v_gene: TRBV7-2
j_gene: TRBJ1-2
d_gene: NA
CDR3nt: TGTGCCAGCAGCCATCCGGCGAAGGACTATGGCTACACCTTC
CDR3aa: CASSHPAKDYGYTF

abundance: few
v_gene: TRBV2
j_gene: TRBJ1-5
d_gene: TRBD1
CDR3nt: TGTGCCAGCAGTGAAGGGGGGACAGGTAATCAGCCCCAGCATTTT
CDR3aa: CASSEGGTGNQPQHF

abundance: NA
v_gene: TRBV2
j_gene: TRBJ2-7
d_gene: TRBD2
CDR3nt: TGTGCCAGCAGGCAAGGGACTAGCGAAACCTACGAGCAGTACTTC
CDR3aa: CASRQGTSETYEQYF

abundance: NA
v_gene: TRBV7-2
j_gene: TRBJ1-6
d_gene: TRBD1
CDR3nt: TGTGCCAGCAGCCTCCGCCCAGGGGGCCCAAATTCACCCCTCCACTTT
CDR3aa: CASSLRPGGPNSPLHF

abundance: few
v_gene: TRBV12-3/TRBV12-4
j_gene: TRBJ1-5
d_gene: NA
CDR3nt: TGTGCCAGCAGGCGACAGGAGTGGGGCCGCAATCAGCCCCAGCATTTT
CDR3aa: CASRRQEWGRNQPQHF

abundance: few
v_gene: TRBV13
j_gene: TRBJ1-2
d_gene: NA
CDR3nt: TGTGCCAGCAGCCCCCAGGGGATCTATGGCTACACCTTC
CDR3aa: CASSPQGIYGYTF

abundance: few
v_gene: TRBV7-6
j_gene: TRBJ2-7
d_gene: TRBD2
CDR3nt: TGTGCCAGCAGCTTAGGGGGTTGGACTAGCGGGAGAGGATCCTACGAGCAGTACTTC
CDR3aa: CASSLGGWTSGRGSYEQYF

abundance: NA
v_gene: TRBV5-4
j_gene: TRBJ2-5
d_gene: TRBD2
CDR3nt: TGTGCCAGCAGCTTGGCCGGACTAGCGGGAGCTGAGACCCAGTACTTC
CDR3aa: CASSLAGLAGAETQYF